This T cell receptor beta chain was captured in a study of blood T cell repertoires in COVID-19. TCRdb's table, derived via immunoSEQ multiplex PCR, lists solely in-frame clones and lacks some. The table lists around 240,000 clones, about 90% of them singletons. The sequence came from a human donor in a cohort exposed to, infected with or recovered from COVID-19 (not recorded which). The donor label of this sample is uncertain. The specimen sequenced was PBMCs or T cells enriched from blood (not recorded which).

In DNA, the CDR3 is TGCGCCAGCAGCCCGGCGGGCACCCGGTTTGGGGAGCAGTACTTC. Protein product: CASSPAGTRFGEQYF. The V and J genes are TRBV5-1 and TRBJ2-7; D may be TRBD2 (5 bases). Germline values: CDR1 SGHRS, CDR2 YFSETQ. The CDR3 is made up of 15 amino acids. V gave up 4 bases and J gave up 7 bases, with 21 bases separating them.